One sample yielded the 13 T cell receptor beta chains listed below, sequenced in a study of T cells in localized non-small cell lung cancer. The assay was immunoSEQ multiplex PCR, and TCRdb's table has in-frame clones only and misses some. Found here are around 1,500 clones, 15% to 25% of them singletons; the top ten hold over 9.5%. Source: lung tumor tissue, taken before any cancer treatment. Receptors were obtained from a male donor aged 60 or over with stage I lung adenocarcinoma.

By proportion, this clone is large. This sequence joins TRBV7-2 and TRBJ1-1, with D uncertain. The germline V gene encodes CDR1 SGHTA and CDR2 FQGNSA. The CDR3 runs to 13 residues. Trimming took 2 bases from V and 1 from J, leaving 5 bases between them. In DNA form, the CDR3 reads TGTGCCAGCAGCTTAAGCAAGAACACTGAAGCTTTCTTT. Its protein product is CASSLSKNTEAFF.

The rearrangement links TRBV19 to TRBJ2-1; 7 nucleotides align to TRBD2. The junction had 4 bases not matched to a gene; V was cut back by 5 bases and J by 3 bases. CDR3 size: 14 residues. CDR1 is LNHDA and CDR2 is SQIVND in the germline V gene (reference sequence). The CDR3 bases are TGTGCCAGTAGTCTTAGCGGGTTCTACAATGAGCAGTTCTTC. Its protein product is CASSLSGFYNEQFF.

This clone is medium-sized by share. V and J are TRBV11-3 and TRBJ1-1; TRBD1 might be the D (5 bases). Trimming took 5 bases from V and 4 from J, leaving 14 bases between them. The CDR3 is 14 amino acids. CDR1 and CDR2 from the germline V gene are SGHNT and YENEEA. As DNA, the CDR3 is TGTGCCAGCAGCCAAATGGGGGGTAGCACTGAAGCTTTCTTT. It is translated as CASSQMGGSTEAFF.

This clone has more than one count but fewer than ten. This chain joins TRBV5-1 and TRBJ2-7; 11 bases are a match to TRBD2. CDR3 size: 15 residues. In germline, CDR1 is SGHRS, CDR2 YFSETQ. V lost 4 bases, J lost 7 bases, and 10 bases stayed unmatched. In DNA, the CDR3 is TGCGCCAGCAGCGTCCTAGCGGGAGGTGTCGGAGAGCAGTACTTC. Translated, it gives CASSVLAGGVGEQYF.

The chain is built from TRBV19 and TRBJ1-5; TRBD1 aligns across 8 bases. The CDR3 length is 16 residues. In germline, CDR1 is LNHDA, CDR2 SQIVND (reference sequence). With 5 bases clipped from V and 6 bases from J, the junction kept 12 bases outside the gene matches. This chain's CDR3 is CASSVGQGAITQPQHF. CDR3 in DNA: TGTGCCAGTAGTGTGGGGCAGGGGGCGATCACTCAGCCCCAGCATTTT.

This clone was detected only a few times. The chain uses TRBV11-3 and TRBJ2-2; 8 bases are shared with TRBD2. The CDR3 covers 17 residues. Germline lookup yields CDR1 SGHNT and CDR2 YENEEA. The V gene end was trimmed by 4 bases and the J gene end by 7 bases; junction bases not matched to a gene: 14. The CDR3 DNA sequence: TGTGCCAGCAGCTCCCCGGGAAGCGGGAGACATAGCGGGGAGCTGTTTTTT. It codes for CASSSPGSGRHSGELFF.

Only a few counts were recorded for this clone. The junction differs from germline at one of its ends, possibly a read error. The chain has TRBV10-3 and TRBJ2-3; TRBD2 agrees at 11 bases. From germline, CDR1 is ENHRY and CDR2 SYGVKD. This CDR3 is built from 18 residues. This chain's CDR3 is CASSEGFSGRGMTDTQYF. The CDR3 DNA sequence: TGTGCCAGCAGTGAGGGGTTTAGCGGGAGGGGGATGACAGATACGCAGTATTTT.

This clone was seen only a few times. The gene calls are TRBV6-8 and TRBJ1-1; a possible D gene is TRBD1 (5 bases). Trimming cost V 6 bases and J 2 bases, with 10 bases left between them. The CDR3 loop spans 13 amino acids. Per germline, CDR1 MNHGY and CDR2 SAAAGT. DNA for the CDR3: TGTGCCAGCAGCGCGACAGCTAACACTGAAGCTTTCTTT. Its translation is CASSATANTEAFF.

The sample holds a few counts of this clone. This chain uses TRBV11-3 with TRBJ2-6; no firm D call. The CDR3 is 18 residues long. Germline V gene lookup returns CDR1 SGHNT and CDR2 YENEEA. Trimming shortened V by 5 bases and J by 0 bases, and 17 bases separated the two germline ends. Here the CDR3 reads CASSRSRQDNSGANVLTF. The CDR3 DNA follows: TGTGCCAGCAGCCGCTCTAGGCAGGATAACTCTGGGGCCAACGTCCTGACTTTC.

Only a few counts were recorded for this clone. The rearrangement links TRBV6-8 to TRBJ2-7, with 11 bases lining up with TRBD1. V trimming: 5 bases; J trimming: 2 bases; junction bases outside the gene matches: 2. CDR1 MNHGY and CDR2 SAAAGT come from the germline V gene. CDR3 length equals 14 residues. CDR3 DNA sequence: TGTGCCAGCAGTGAGGGACAGGGGGCCTACGAGCAGTACTTC. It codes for CASSEGQGAYEQYF.

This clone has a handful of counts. The CDR3 bases are TGTGCCAGCAGCGCGCCGGTTACAGGGGAGGGCTATGGCTACACCTTC. Translating it yields CASSAPVTGEGYGYTF. V and J are TRBV11-3 and TRBJ1-2, with 7 bases matching TRBD1. The CDR3 loop spans 16 amino acids. J was trimmed by 4 bases and V by 5 bases; bases with no gene match: 13. The germline V gene has CDR1 SGHNT and CDR2 YENEEA.

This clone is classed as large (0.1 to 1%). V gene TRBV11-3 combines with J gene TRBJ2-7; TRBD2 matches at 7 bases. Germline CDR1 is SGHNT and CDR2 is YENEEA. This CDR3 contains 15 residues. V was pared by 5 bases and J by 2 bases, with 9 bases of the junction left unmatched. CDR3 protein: CASSPTPGGTYEQYF. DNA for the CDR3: TGTGCCAGCAGCCCGACTCCGGGAGGAACCTACGAGCAGTACTTC.

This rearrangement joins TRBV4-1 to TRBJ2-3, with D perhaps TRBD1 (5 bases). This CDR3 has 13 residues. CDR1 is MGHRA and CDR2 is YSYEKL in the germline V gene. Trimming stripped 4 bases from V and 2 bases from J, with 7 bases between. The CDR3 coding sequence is TGCGCCAGCAGCCCGGACACCACAGATACGCAGTATTTT. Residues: CASSPDTTDTQYF.